Reported below is one TCR beta chain. These data come from a study of blood T cell repertoires in COVID-19. Study information: T cells, B-cell-depleted T cells, or PBMCs provided the cDNA or gDNA that served as material.

Per germline, CDR1 KGHSH and CDR2 LQKENI. Trimming took off 6 bases at V and 0 bases at J, with 11 bases between the two ends. The CDR3 extends over 15 amino acids. Measured with immunoSEQ multiplex PCR; TCRdb has only the in-frame clones, and not every one. The sample has 250,000 or so clones; around 87% are singletons. The TCR sequence derives from a woman aged 60-75 years with COVID-19, enrolled during active disease. The sample comprised peripheral blood. This chain joins TRBV18 and TRBJ2-2; perhaps TRBD1 as D (5 bases). The CDR3: CASSSTAANTGELFF. The CDR3 nucleotides read TGTGCCAGCTCCTCGACAGCCGCGAACACCGGGGAGCTGTTTTTT. Full variable domain (missing parts from reference TRBV18 and TRBJ2-2): NAGVMQNPRHLVRRRGQEARLRCSPMKGHSHVYWYRQLPEEGLKFMVYLQKENIIDESGMPKERFSAEFPKEGPSILRIQQVVRGDSAAYFCASSSTAANTGELFFGEGSRLTVL.